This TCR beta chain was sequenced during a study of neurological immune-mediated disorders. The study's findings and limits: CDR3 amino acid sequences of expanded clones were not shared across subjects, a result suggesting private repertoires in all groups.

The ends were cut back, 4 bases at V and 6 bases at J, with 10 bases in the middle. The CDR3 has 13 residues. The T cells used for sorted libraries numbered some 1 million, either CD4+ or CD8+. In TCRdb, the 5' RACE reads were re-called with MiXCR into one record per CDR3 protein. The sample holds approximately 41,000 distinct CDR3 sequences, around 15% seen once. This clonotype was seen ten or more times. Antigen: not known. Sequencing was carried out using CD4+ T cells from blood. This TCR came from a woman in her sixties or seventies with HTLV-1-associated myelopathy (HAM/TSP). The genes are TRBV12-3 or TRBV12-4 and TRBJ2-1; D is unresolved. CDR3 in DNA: TGTGCCAGCAGTTCCCCCACTGGCAATGAGCAGTTCTTC. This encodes CASSSPTGNEQFF.